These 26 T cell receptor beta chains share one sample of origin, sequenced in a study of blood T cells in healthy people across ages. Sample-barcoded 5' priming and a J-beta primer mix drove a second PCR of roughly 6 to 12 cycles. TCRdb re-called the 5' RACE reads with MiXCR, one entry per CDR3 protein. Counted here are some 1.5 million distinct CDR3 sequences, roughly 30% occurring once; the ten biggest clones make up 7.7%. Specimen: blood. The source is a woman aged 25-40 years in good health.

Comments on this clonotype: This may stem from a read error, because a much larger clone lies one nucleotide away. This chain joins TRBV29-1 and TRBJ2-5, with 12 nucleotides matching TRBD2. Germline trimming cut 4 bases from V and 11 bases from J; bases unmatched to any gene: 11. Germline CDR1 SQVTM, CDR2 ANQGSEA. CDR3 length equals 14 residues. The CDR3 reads CSVVTSGSGYEQYF. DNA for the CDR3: TGCAGCGTTGTGACTAGCGGGAGTGGGTATGAGCAGTACTTC.

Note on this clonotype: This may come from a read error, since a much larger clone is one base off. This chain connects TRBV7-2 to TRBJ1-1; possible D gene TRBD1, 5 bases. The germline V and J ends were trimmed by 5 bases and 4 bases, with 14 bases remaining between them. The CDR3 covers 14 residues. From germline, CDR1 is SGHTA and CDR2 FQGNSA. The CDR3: CASSPDGGGTEAFF. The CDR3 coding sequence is TGTGCCAGCAGCCCCGACGGGGGAGGCACTGAAGCTTTCTTT.

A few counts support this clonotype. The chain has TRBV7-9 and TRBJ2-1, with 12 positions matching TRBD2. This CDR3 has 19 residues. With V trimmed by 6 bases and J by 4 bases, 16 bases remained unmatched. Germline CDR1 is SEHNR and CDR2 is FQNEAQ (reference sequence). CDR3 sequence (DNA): TGTGCCAGCAGTTTCCCTCGGACTAGCGGGACTTCCTCATACAATGAGCAGTTCTTC. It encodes CASSFPRTSGTSSYNEQFF.

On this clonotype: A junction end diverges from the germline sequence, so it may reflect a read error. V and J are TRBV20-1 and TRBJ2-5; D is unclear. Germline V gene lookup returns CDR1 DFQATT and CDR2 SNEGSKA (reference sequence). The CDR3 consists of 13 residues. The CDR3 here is CSARAALEETQYF. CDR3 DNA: TGCAGTGCCAGAGCCGCGCTAGAGGAGACCCAGTACTTC.

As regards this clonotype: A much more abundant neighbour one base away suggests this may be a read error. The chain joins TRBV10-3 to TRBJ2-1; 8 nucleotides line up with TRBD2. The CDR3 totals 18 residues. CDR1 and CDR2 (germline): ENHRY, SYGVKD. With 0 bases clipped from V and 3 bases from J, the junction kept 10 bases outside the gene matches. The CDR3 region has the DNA TGTGCCATCAGTGAGTCGGGGGGCGGGAGGTCCTTCTACAATGAGCAGTTCTTC. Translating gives CAISESGGGRSFYNEQFF.

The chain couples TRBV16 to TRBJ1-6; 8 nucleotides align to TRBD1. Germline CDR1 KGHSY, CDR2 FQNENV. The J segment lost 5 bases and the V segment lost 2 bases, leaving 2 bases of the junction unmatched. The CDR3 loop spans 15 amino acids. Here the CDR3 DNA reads TGTGCCAGCAGCCAAAGACAGGGGAATAATTCACCCCTCCACTTT. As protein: CASSQRQGNNSPLHF.

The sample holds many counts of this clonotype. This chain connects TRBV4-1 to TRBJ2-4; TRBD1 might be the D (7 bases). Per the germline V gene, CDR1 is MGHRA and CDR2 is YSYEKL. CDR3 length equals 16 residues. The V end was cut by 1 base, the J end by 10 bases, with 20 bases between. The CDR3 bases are TGCGCCAGCAGCCAAGTCCCCGTTGCAGCAGGGGGGATTCAGTACTTC. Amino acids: CASSQVPVAAGGIQYF.

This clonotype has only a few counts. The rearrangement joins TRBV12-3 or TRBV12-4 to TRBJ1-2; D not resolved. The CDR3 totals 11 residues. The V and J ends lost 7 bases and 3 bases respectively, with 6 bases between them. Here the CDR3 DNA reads TGTGCCAGCACCTCCGACTATGGCTACACCTTC. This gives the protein CASTSDYGYTF.

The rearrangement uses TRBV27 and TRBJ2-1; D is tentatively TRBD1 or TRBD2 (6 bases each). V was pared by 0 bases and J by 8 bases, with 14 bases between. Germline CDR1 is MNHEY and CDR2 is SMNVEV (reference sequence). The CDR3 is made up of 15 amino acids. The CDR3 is CASSLSDGGRDEQFF. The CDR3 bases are TGTGCCAGCAGTTTATCGGACGGGGGCCGGGATGAGCAGTTCTTC.

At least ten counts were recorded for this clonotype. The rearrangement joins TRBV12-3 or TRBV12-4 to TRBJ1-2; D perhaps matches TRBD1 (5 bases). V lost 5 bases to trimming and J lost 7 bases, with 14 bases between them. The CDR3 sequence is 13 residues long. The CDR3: CASSLEGSLGYTF. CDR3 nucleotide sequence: TGTGCCAGCAGTCTGGAGGGGTCGCTTGGCTACACCTTC.

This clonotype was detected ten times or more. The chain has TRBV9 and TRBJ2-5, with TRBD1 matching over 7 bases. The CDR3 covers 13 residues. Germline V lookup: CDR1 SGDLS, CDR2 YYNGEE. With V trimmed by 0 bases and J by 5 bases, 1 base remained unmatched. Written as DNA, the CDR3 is TGTGCCAGCAGCGTAGCACAGGGGGAGACCCAGTACTTC. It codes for CASSVAQGETQYF. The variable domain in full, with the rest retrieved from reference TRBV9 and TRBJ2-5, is DSGVTQTPKHLITATGQRVTLRCSPRSGDLSVYWYQQSLDQGLQFLIQYYNGEERAKGNILERFSAQQFPDLHSELNLSSLELGDSALYFCASSVAQGETQYFGPGTRLLVL.

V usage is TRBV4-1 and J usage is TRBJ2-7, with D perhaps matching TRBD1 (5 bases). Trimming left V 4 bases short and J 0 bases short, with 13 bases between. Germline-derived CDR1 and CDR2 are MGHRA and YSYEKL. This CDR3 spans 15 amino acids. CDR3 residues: CASSPRQSNSYEQYF. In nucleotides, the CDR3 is TGCGCCAGCAGCCCCCGACAGTCTAACTCCTACGAGCAGTACTTC.

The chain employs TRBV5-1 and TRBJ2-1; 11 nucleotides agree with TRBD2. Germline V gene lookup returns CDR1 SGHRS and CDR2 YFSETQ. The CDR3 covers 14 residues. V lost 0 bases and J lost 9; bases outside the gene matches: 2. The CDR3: CASSLEGTSGEQFF. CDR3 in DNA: TGCGCCAGCAGCTTGGAGGGGACTAGCGGTGAGCAGTTCTTC.

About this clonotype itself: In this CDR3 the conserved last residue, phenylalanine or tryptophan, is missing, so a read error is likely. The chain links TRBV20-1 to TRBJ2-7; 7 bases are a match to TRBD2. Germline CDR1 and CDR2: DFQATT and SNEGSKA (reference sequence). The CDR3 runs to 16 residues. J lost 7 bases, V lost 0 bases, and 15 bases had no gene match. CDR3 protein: CSARDGGGSSYNEQYL. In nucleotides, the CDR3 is TGCAGTGCTAGAGATGGAGGCGGGAGTTCCTACAATGAGCAGTACCTC.

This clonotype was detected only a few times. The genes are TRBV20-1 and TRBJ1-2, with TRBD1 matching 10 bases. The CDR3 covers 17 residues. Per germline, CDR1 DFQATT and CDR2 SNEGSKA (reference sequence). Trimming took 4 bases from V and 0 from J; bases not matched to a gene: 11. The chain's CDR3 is CSATVPGQGRANYGYTF. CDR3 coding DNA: TGCAGTGCTACTGTCCCGGGACAGGGGCGGGCTAACTATGGCTACACCTTC.

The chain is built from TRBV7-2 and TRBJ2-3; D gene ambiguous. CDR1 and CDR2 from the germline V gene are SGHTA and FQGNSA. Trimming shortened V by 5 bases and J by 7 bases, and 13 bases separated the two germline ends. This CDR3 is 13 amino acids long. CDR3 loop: CASSRILENTQYF. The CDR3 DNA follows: TGTGCCAGCAGCCGCATCCTGGAGAATACGCAGTATTTT.

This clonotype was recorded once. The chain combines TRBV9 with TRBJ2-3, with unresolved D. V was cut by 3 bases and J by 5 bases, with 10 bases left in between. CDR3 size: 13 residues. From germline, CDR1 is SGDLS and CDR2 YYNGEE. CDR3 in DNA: TGTGCCAGCAGCGCTCCCCGAGGAGATACGCAGTATTTT. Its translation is CASSAPRGDTQYF. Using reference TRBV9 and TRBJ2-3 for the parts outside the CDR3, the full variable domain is DSGVTQTPKHLITATGQRVTLRCSPRSGDLSVYWYQQSLDQGLQFLIQYYNGEERAKGNILERFSAQQFPDLHSELNLSSLELGDSALYFCASSAPRGDTQYFGPGTRLTVL.

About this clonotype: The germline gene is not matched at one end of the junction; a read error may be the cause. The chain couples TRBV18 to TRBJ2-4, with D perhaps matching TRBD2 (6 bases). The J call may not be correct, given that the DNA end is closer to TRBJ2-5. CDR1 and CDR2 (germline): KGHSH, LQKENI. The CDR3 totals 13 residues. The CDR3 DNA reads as TGTGCCCGCTCAGGGACTGTCGGAGAGACCCAGTACTTC. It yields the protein CARSGTVGETQYF.

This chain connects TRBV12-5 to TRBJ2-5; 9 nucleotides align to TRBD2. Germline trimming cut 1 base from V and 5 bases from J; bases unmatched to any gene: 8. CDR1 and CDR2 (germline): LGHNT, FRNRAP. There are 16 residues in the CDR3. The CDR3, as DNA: TGTGCTAGTGGTTTGGCGACAGCGGGGGGTGGCGAGACCCAGTACTTC. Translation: CASGLATAGGGETQYF. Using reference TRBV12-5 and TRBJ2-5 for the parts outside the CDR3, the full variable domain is DARVTQTPRHKVTEMGQEVTMRCQPILGHNTVFWYRQTMMQGLELLAYFRNRAPLDDSGMPKDRFSAEMPDATLATLKIQPSEPRDSAVYFCASGLATAGGGETQYFGPGTRLLVL.

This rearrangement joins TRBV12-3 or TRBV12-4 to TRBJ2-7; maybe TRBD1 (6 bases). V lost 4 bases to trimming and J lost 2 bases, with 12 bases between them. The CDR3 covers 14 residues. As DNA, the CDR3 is TGTGCCAGCAGTTCACAGGGATGGGCCTACGAGCAGTACTTC. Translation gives CASSSQGWAYEQYF.

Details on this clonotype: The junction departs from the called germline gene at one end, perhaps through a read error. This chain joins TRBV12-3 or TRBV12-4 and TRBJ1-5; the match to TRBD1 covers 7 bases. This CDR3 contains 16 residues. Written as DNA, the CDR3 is TGTACCAGCAGTGGGGGACAGCTTTATAGCAATCAGCCCCAGCATTTT. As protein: CTSSGGQLYSNQPQHF.

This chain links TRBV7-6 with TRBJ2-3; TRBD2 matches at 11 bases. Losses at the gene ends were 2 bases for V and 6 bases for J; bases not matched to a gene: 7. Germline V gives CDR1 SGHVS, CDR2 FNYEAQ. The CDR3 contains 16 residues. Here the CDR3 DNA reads TGTGCCAGCAGCTTATATGCCGCTAGCGGGGGGGATACGCAGTATTTT. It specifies CASSLYAASGGDTQYF.

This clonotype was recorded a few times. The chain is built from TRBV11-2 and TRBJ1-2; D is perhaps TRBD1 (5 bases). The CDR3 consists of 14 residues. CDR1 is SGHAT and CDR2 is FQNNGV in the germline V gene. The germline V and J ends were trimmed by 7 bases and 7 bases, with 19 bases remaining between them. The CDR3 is CASTLDRGRGGYTF. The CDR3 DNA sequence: TGTGCCAGCACCCTCGATAGGGGTCGGGGTGGCTACACCTTC.

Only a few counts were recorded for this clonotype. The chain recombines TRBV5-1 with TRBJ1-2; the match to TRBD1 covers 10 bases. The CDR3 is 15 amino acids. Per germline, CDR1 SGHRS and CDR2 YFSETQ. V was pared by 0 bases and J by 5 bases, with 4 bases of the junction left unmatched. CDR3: CASSLESGQGYGYTF. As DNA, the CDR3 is TGCGCCAGCAGCTTGGAATCGGGACAGGGGTATGGCTACACCTTC.

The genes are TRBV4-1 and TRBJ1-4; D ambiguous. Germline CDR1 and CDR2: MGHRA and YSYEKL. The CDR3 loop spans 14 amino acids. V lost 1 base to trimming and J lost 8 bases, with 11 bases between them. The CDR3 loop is CASSQGLGNEKLFF. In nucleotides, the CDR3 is TGCGCCAGCAGCCAAGGACTTGGGAACGAAAAACTGTTTTTT.

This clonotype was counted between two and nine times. CDR3 residues: CASTKSWGGQPQHF. The CDR3 DNA follows: TGTGCCAGCACCAAGTCTTGGGGAGGCCAGCCCCAGCATTTT. This chain joins TRBV6-5 and TRBJ1-5, with unresolved D. The germline CDR1 and CDR2 sequences are MNHEY and SVGAGI. The CDR3 runs to 14 residues. V was shortened by 7 bases and J by 7 bases, with 17 bases between the two germline ends.